Following are 29 T cell receptor beta chains from one sample sequenced in a study of blood T cell repertoires in COVID-19. Data came from immunoSEQ multiplex PCR; TCRdb stores just in-frame clones and leaves some out. In the table there are under 350,000 clones, about nine tenths of which are singletons. Sequenced material: PBMCs or T cells enriched from blood (not recorded which). The receptors here all came from a woman between 40 and 55 years old who had recovered from COVID-19.

V and J are TRBV7-9 and TRBJ1-6; weak D call: TRBD1 (5 bases). V was cut by 1 base and J by 10 bases, with 8 bases left in between. The CDR3 loop spans 13 amino acids. CDR1 is SEHNR, CDR2 FQNEAQ, per germline (reference sequence). CDR3 sequence: CASSLGPGSPLHF. The CDR3 bases are TGTGCCAGCAGCTTAGGACCAGGGTCACCCCTCCACTTT.

In its sample, this clone was seen a few times. The gene calls are TRBV11-2 and TRBJ1-5, with D uncertain. V was clipped by 2 bases and J by 5 bases, with 7 bases between them. The CDR3 loop spans 13 amino acids. CDR1 is SGHAT, CDR2 FQNNGV, per germline. The CDR3 DNA sequence: TGTGCCAGCAGCTTATCGGCGGATCAGCCCCAGCATTTT. It specifies CASSLSADQPQHF.

The V and J genes are TRBV7-9 and TRBJ1-2; TRBD1 matches 8 bases. This CDR3 is 16 amino acids long. J gave up 2 bases and V 0 bases, and 5 bases lay outside the gene matches. Germline CDR1 is SEHNR and CDR2 is FQNEAQ (reference sequence). CDR3 protein: CASSLAVGQGNYGYTF. The CDR3 coding sequence is TGTGCCAGCAGCTTAGCAGTTGGACAGGGCAACTATGGCTACACCTTC. Drawing the rest from reference TRBV7-9 and TRBJ1-2, the complete variable domain is DTGVSQNPRHKITKRGQNVTFRCDPISEHNRLYWYRQTLGQGPEFLTYFQNEAQLEKSRLLSDRFSAERPKGSFSTLEIQRTEQGDSAMYLCASSLAVGQGNYGYTFGSGTRLTVV.

As for this clone: Different DNA sequences within this sample yield the same CDR3. The chain is built from TRBV5-1 and TRBJ1-1; D is possibly TRBD1 (6 bases). This CDR3 has 14 amino acids. Germline-derived CDR1 and CDR2 are SGHRS and YFSETQ. With 0 bases removed from V and 5 bases from J, the gap between germline ends came to 11 bases. DNA for the CDR3: TGCGCCAGCAGCTTGGAGGCAGGGGTTACTGAAGCTTTCTTT. Its protein product is CASSLEAGVTEAFF.

The chain joins TRBV2 to TRBJ2-1, with TRBD2 matching 8 bases. V shed 7 bases, J shed 8 bases, and the junction held 13 bases outside the gene matches. CDR3 length equals 15 residues. CDR1 is SNHLY, CDR2 FYNNEI, per germline. Written as DNA, the CDR3 is TGTGCCAGCAACCGCATTCCGACTAGCGTCGATGAGCAGTTCTTC. Translating gives CASNRIPTSVDEQFF.

The chain links TRBV11-2 to TRBJ2-2; the match to TRBD2 covers 8 bases. Germline V gene lookup returns CDR1 SGHAT and CDR2 FQNNGV. This CDR3 has 14 amino acids. Trimming at V came to 2 bases and at J to 13 bases, leaving 9 bases not matched to a gene. The CDR3 region is CASSLLMVAGRLFF. The CDR3 nucleotides are TGTGCCAGCAGCTTACTGATGGTAGCGGGGCGGCTGTTTTTT.

The chain carries TRBV10-3 and TRBJ2-7, with a weak D call TRBD2 (5 bases). Germline assignment: CDR1 ENHRY and CDR2 SYGVKD. CDR3 length: 14 residues. V gave up 0 bases and J gave up 3 bases, with 9 bases separating them. The CDR3 here is CAISESGLGYEQYF. As DNA, the CDR3 is TGTGCCATCAGTGAGTCAGGACTCGGCTACGAGCAGTACTTC.

Worth noting for this clone: Additional DNA sequences in this sample encode the identical CDR3. The chain links TRBV5-5 to TRBJ2-7; D gene uncertain. V was trimmed by 1 base and J by 0 bases, leaving 5 bases between them. The CDR3 consists of 13 residues. Germline CDR1 and CDR2: SGHKS and YYEKEE (reference sequence). CDR3 in amino acids: CASSLPSSYEQYF. The CDR3, as DNA: TGTGCCAGCAGCTTGCCCAGCTCCTACGAGCAGTACTTC.

Sample share makes this clone medium-sized. CDR3 DNA sequence: TGTGCCAGCCGGTACAGGTCCGACCAAGAGACCCAGTACTTC. Its translation is CASRYRSDQETQYF. This chain uses TRBV27 with TRBJ2-5, with a weak D call TRBD1 (5 bases). The germline CDR1 and CDR2 sequences are MNHEY and SMNVEV (reference sequence). Trimming shortened V by 8 bases and J by 0 bases, and 13 bases separated the two germline ends. The CDR3 runs to 14 residues.

This chain connects TRBV2 to TRBJ1-6; 7 nucleotides line up with TRBD1. Germline V lookup: CDR1 SNHLY, CDR2 FYNNEI. Trimming at V came to 8 bases and at J to 0 bases, leaving 10 bases not matched to a gene. The CDR3 has 17 amino acids. In DNA, the CDR3 is TGTGCCAGCCTGGGACAGTTCCTGAGCTCCTATAATTCACCCCTCCACTTT. Its translation is CASLGQFLSSYNSPLHF. The full variable domain, in which reference TRBV2 and TRBJ1-6 provide the parts outside the CDR3, is EPEVTQTPSHQVTQMGQEVILRCVPISNHLYFYWYRQILGQKVEFLVSFYNNEISEKSEIFDDQFSVERPDGSNFTLKIRSTKLEDSAMYFCASLGQFLSSYNSPLHFGNGTRLTVT.

The chain employs TRBV6-1 and TRBJ2-1; no clear D. Trimming cost V 6 bases and J 10 bases, with 13 bases left between them. The CDR3 runs to 12 residues. The germline gives CDR1 MNHNS, CDR2 SASEGT. The CDR3 region is CASSPSSLEQFF. The CDR3, as DNA: TGTGCCAGCAGCCCCTCCTCTCTAGAGCAGTTCTTC.

J is TRBJ2-2 and V is TRBV18; D perhaps matches TRBD2 (5 bases). Between the trimmed V and J ends, which lost 2 bases and 4 bases, there was a span of 14 bases. Germline V gives CDR1 KGHSH, CDR2 LQKENI. CDR3 size: 16 residues. The CDR3 protein is CASSPIRAEGTGELFF. The CDR3 DNA follows: TGTGCCAGCTCACCAATCCGGGCCGAGGGCACCGGGGAGCTGTTTTTT.

The gene calls are TRBV7-9 and TRBJ2-2; 7 bases are shared with TRBD1. The CDR3 is 21 residues long. CDR1 and CDR2 from the germline V gene are SEHNR and FQNEAQ (reference sequence). With 7 bases clipped from V and 3 bases from J, the junction kept 26 bases outside the gene matches. In DNA, the CDR3 is TGTGCCAGCACCTCATGGCAGAAAATACAGGGGAGAGCGCGGGACACCGGGGAGCTGTTTTTT. This encodes CASTSWQKIQGRARDTGELFF.

In the case of this clone: At one end the junction does not follow the germline gene, possibly because of a read error. The chain carries TRBV7-7 and TRBJ2-7; 9 nucleotides match TRBD2. The CDR3 sequence is 17 residues long. Per the germline V gene, CDR1 is SSHAT and CDR2 is FNYEAQ (reference sequence). The DNA for the CDR3 is TGTGCTAGCAGCTTAGGGAGAGCGGGAGGTCGTATCTACGAGCAGTACTTC. It translates to CASSLGRAGGRIYEQYF.

This clone was seen just once. The genes are TRBV5-1 and TRBJ2-7; tentatively, D is TRBD2 (6 bases). The length of the CDR3 is 16 residues. Per germline, CDR1 SGHRS and CDR2 YFSETQ. Trimming stripped 4 bases from V and 0 bases from J, with 17 bases between. For the CDR3, the DNA is TGCGCCAGCAGCCCTTCCGGGAGCAGCGCCTCCTACGAGCAGTACTTC. Amino acids: CASSPSGSSASYEQYF.

This chain's CDR3 is CAWSPEERNYGYTF. CDR3 sequence (DNA): TGTGCCTGGAGCCCGGAGGAGAGAAACTATGGCTACACCTTC. The rearrangement links TRBV30 to TRBJ1-2; D gene ambiguous. The germline V gene has CDR1 GTSNPN and CDR2 SVGIG (reference sequence). This CDR3 has 14 residues. The ends were cut back, 3 bases at V and 2 bases at J, with 13 bases in the middle.

The chain carries TRBV18 and TRBJ2-3, with 8 bases that match TRBD2. The CDR3 is 16 amino acids. Germline trimming cut 0 bases from V and 0 bases from J; bases unmatched to any gene: 2. Germline loops: CDR1 KGHSH, CDR2 LQKENI. For the CDR3, the DNA is TGTGCCAGCTCACCACCCACTAGCGGTAGCACAGATACGCAGTATTTT. Amino acids: CASSPPTSGSTDTQYF. The whole variable domain, remainder taken from reference TRBV18 and TRBJ2-3, is NAGVMQNPRHLVRRRGQEARLRCSPMKGHSHVYWYRQLPEEGLKFMVYLQKENIIDESGMPKERFSAEFPKEGPSILRIQQVVRGDSAAYFCASSPPTSGSTDTQYFGPGTRLTVL.

The chain has TRBV5-4 and TRBJ2-1; 12 bases are a match to TRBD2. Trimming cost V 4 bases and J 7 bases; bases outside gene matches: 9. The CDR3 has 16 amino acids. Germline CDR1 reads SGHNT; CDR2 reads YYREEE (reference sequence). The CDR3 bases are TGTGCCAGCAGCGCATCTCTAGCGGGAGGGTTAAATGAGCAGTTCTTC. This sequence encodes CASSASLAGGLNEQFF.

The chain uses TRBV18 and TRBJ2-1; TRBD2 matches 13 bases. The V gene end was trimmed by 3 bases and the J gene end by 4 bases; junction bases not matched to a gene: 6. Germline loops: CDR1 KGHSH, CDR2 LQKENI. CDR3 length: 17 residues. As DNA, the CDR3 is TGTGCCAGCTCACCTTCCGGGACTAGCGGGGTTTACAATGAGCAGTTCTTC. Translating gives CASSPSGTSGVYNEQFF. Drawing the rest from reference TRBV18 and TRBJ2-1, the complete variable domain is NAGVMQNPRHLVRRRGQEARLRCSPMKGHSHVYWYRQLPEEGLKFMVYLQKENIIDESGMPKERFSAEFPKEGPSILRIQQVVRGDSAAYFCASSPSGTSGVYNEQFFGPGTRLTVL.

The genes are TRBV6-6 and TRBJ2-3; D is uncertain. The CDR3 length is 15 residues. The V gene lost 0 bases and the J gene lost 4 bases, with 11 bases spanning the gap. Germline V lookup: CDR1 MNHNY, CDR2 SVGAGI (reference sequence). The CDR3 coding sequence is TGTGCCAGCAGTTACTCGACTCGAGGTGCAGATACGCAGTATTTT. As protein: CASSYSTRGADTQYF.

The chain uses TRBV4-2 and TRBJ2-2, with a tentative D call TRBD2 (6 bases). Germline CDR1 and CDR2: LGHNA and YNFKEQ. V was shortened by 1 base and J by 0 bases, with 9 bases between the two germline ends. CDR3 length equals 16 residues. The CDR3: CASSQAASANTGELFF. CDR3 coding DNA: TGTGCCAGCAGCCAAGCTGCTAGCGCGAACACCGGGGAGCTGTTTTTT.

This clone has a single count. J is TRBJ1-6 and V is TRBV5-1; 9 bases agree with TRBD1. Germline CDR1 SGHRS, CDR2 YFSETQ. The V and J ends lost 7 bases and 10 bases, in that order; junction bases with no gene match: 9. The CDR3 length is 14 residues. The DNA of the CDR3 is TGCGCCAGCGGGATGACAGGGGGGGACTCACCCCTCCACTTT. Its translation: CASGMTGGDSPLHF.

J is TRBJ2-1 and V is TRBV19; weak D call: TRBD2 (6 bases). Germline CDR1 is LNHDA and CDR2 is SQIVND (reference sequence). The CDR3 is 16 amino acids. Trimming cost V 7 bases and J 4 bases, with 20 bases left between them. The CDR3 here is CASTKGLTMEYNEQFF. The CDR3 region has the DNA TGTGCCAGTACCAAGGGACTGACAATGGAGTACAATGAGCAGTTCTTC. Full variable domain (missing parts from reference TRBV19 and TRBJ2-1): DGGITQSPKYLFRKEGQNVTLSCEQNLNHDAMYWYRQDPGQGLRLIYYSQIVNDFQKGDIAEGYSVSREKKESFPLTVTSAQKNPTAFYLCASTKGLTMEYNEQFFGPGTRLTVL.

This clone was counted a few times. The gene calls are TRBV30 and TRBJ1-2; no clear D gene. Germline CDR1 is GTSNPN and CDR2 is SVGIG (reference sequence). The V gene lost 1 base and the J gene lost 0 bases, with 6 bases spanning the gap. The length of the CDR3 is 13 residues. DNA of the CDR3: TGTGCCTGGAGTGACACCCCTAACTATGGCTACACCTTC. Protein sequence: CAWSDTPNYGYTF.

This clone was recorded a few times. This rearrangement joins TRBV9 to TRBJ1-5; 10 bases are a match to TRBD1. Germline V lookup: CDR1 SGDLS, CDR2 YYNGEE. Trimming took 4 bases from V and 3 from J; bases not matched to a gene: 4. CDR3 size: 15 residues. DNA of the CDR3: TGTGCCAGCAGCTCCGGGACAGGGGACAATCAGCCCCAGCATTTT. Amino acids: CASSSGTGDNQPQHF.

This clone was found once. V is TRBV9 and J is TRBJ1-1; 10 bases agree with TRBD1. This CDR3 contains 15 residues. The junction had 4 bases not matched to a gene; V was cut back by 4 bases and J by 1 base. Germline V gene sequence: CDR1 SGDLS, CDR2 YYNGEE. The CDR3 DNA is TGTGCCAGCAGCCCTCGGGACAGGGGGAACACTGAAGCTTTCTTT. It yields the protein CASSPRDRGNTEAFF.

In DNA, the CDR3 is TGTGCCAGCAGTGAAGCCTCCGGGAGAGTAGCCAAAAACATTCAGTACTTC. Translated: CASSEASGRVAKNIQYF. This chain links TRBV2 with TRBJ2-4; tentative D call: TRBD2 (6 bases). The CDR3 has 17 residues. Trimming left V 0 bases short and J 0 bases short, with 12 bases between. The V gene's germline CDR1 is SNHLY and CDR2 FYNNEI.

The rearrangement uses TRBV11-3 and TRBJ2-7; D is uncertain. The CDR3 has 13 amino acids. Trimming took 1 base from V and 4 from J, leaving 8 bases between them. Germline V gene data show CDR1 as SGHNT and CDR2 as YENEEA. The CDR3 DNA reads as TGTGCCAGCAGCTTAGGGCCAGGTTACGAGCAGTACTTC. Protein: CASSLGPGYEQYF. The entire variable domain, with the rest obtained from reference TRBV11-3 and TRBJ2-7, is as follows: EAGVVQSPRYKIIEKKQPVAFWCNPISGHNTLYWYLQNLGQGPELLIRYENEEAVDDSQLPKDRFSAERLKGVDSTLKIQPAELGDSAVYLCASSLGPGYEQYFGPGTRLTVT.

This chain connects TRBV5-1 to TRBJ2-3; D possibly corresponds to TRBD1 (5 bases). The CDR3 runs 15 residues. The germline V gene has CDR1 SGHRS and CDR2 YFSETQ. V was shortened by 4 bases and J by 2 bases, with 14 bases between the two germline ends. CDR3 DNA sequence: TGCGCCAGCAGCGTCGGACCAGGGAACACAGATACGCAGTATTTT. It codes for CASSVGPGNTDTQYF.